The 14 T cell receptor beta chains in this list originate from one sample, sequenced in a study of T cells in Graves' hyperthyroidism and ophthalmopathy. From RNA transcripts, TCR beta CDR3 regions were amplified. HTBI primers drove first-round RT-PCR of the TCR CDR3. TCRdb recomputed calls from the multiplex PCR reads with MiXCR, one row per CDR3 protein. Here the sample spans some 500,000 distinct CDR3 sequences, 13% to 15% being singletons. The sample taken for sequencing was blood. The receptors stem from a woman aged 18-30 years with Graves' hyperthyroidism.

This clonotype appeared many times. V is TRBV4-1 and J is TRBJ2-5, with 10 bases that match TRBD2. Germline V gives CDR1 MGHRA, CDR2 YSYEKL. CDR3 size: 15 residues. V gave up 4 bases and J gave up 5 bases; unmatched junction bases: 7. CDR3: CASSRAGTSVETQYF. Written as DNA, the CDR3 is TGCGCCAGCAGCCGCGCCGGGACTAGCGTGGAGACCCAGTACTTC.

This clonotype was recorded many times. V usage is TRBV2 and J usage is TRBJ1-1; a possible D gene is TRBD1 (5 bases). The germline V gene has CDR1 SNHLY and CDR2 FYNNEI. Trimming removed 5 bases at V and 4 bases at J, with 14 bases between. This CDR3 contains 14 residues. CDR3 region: CASSPGRTSTEAFF. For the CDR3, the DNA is TGTGCCAGCAGTCCGGGACGTACGAGCACTGAAGCTTTCTTT.

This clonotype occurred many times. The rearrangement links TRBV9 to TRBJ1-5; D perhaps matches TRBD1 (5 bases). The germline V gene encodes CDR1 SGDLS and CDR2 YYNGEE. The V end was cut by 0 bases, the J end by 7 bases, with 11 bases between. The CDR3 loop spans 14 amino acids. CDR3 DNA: TGTGCCAGCAGCGTAGGCAGGGAAGACCAGCCCCAGCATTTT. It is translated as CASSVGREDQPQHF.

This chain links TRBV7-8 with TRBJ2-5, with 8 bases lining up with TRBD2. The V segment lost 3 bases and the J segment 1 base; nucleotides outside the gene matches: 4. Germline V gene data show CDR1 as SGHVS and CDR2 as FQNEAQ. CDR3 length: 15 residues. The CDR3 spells CASSFGGRPQETQYF. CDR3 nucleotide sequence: TGTGCCAGCAGCTTTGGCGGGAGGCCCCAAGAGACCCAGTACTTC.

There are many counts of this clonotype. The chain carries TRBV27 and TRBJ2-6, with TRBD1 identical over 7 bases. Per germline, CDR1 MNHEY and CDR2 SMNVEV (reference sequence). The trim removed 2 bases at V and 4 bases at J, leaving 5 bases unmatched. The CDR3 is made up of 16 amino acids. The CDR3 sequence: CASSLLDRVGANVLTF. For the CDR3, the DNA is TGTGCCAGCAGTTTACTCGACAGGGTCGGGGCCAACGTCCTGACTTTC.

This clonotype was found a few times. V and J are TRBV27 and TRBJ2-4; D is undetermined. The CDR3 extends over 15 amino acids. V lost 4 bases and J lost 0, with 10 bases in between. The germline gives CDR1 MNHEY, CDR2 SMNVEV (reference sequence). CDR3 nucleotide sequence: TGTGCCAGCAGTTCCCCGACTGCAGCCAAAAACATTCAGTACTTC. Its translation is CASSSPTAAKNIQYF.

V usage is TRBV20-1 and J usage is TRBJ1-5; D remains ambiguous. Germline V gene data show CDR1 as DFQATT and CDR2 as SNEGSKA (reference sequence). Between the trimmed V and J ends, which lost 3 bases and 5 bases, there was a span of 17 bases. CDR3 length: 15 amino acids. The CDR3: CSASPEGYGDQPQHF. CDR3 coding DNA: TGCAGTGCTAGCCCTGAGGGTTATGGGGATCAGCCCCAGCATTTT.

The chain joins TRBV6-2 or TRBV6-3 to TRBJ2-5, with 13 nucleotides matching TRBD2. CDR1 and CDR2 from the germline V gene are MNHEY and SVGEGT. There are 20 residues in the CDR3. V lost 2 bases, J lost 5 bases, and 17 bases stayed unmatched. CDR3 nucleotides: TGTGCCAGCAGTTACCCCGGACTAGCGGGAGTTAAAGGACGTGGGGAGACCCAGTACTTC. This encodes CASSYPGLAGVKGRGETQYF.

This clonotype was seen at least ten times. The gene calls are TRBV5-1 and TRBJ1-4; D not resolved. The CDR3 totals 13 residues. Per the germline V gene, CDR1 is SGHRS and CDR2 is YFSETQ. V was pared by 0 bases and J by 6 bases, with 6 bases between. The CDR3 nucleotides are TGCGCCAGCAGCTTGGGGACGGATGAAAAACTGTTTTTT. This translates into CASSLGTDEKLFF.

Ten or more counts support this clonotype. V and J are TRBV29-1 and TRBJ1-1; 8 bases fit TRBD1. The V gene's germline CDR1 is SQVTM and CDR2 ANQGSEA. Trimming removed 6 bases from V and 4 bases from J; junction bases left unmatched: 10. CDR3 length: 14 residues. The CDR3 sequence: CSVTQGAFSTEAFF. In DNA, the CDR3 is TGCAGCGTGACCCAGGGGGCGTTCAGCACTGAAGCTTTCTTT.

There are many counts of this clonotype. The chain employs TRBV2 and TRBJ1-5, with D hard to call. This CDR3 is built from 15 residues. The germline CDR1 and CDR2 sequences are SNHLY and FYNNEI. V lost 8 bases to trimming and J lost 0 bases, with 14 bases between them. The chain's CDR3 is CASRRSETSNQPQHF. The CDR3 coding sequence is TGTGCCAGCCGGAGGAGTGAAACTAGCAATCAGCCCCAGCATTTT.

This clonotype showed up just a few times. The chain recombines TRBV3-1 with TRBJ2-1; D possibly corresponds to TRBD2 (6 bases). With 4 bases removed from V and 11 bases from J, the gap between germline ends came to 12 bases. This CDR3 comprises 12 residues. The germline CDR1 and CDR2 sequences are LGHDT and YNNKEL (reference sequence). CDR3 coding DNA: TGTGCCAGCAGCCGACGGGACTCACAGCAGTTCTTC. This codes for CASSRRDSQQFF.

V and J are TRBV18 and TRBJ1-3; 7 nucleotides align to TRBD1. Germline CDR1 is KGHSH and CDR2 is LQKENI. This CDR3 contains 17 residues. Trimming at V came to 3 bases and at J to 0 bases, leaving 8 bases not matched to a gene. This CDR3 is CASSPRGAYYSGNTIYF. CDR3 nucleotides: TGTGCCAGCTCACCCAGGGGGGCATACTACTCTGGAAACACCATATATTTT.

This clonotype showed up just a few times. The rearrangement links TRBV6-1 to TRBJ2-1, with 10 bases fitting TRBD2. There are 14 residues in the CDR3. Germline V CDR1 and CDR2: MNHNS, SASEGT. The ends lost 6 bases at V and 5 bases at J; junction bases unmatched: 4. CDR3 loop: CASSLAGDHNEQFF. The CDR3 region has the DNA TGTGCCAGCAGCCTAGCGGGAGACCACAATGAGCAGTTCTTC.